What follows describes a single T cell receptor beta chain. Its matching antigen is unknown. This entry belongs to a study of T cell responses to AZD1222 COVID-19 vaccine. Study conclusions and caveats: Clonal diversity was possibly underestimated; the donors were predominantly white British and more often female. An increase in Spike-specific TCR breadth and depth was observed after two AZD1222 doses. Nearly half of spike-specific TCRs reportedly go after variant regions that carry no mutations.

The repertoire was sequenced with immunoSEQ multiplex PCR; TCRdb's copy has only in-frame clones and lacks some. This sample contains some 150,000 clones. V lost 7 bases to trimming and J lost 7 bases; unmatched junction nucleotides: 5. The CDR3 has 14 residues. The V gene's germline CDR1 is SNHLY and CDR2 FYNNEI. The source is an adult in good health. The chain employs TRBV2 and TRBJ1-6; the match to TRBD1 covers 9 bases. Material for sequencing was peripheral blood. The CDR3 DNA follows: TGTGCCAGCACGAGGGACAGGGAGAATTCACCCCTCCACTTT. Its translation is CASTRDRENSPLHF.